The sequence of this TCR beta chain was determined in a study of regulatory T cells in long-lasting Graves disease (dated by TCRdb to about 2021). As for the study more broadly: Patients with newly diagnosed Graves' disease had been on antithyroid drugs for under 3 months. A total of about 33 samples underwent TCR sequencing, from 13 patients with persistent Graves' disease and roughly 20 patients with newly diagnosed Graves' disease. The study was registered as a clinical trial and conducted in China. This study used TCR sequencing and RNA sequencing of peripheral blood to compare persistent Graves' disease patients against newly diagnosed Graves' disease patients. Broad study findings and their caveats: Because the primary lesion, thyroid tissue, could not be accessed, the study looked at peripheral blood alone. The small sample size was acknowledged by the authors as a limitation that may reduce accuracy. More public clonotypes were shared among persistent patients (over 2,500) than among newly diagnosed patients (roughly 1,000). Compared with newly diagnosed patients, persistent Graves' disease patients had lower TCR Shannon entropy and fewer highly expanded clones, which suggests clonal expansion. Persistent disease showed preferential use of TRBV28, TRBJ1-2 and TRBJ2-5, whereas newly diagnosed disease favored TRBV20-1 and TRBJ2-1. Sequencing and analysis were restricted to the TCR beta chain.

Library method: multiplex PCR. Reads for this sample came from an Illumina HiSeq 4000. iRepertoire HTBI primers and Arm-PCR amplification of CDR3 regions were used to construct TCR beta libraries. Gel purification was performed on PCR products prior to sequencing. The authors processed their data as follows. Gene usage analysis of CDR3 amino acid clonotypes relied on the roughly 58 TRBV and about 15 TRBJ segments identified across samples. COPE and FqMerger were used to merge filtered high-quality paired reads into contigs. BLAST was used to align contigs to the IMGT TRBV, TRBD and TRBJ reference genes, and CDR3 was defined following IMGT. Any clonotype with a frequency above 0.1% was classified as a highly expanded clone. Shannon entropy was used to measure repertoire diversity, and the Gini coefficient was used to measure V-J evenness. Public clonotypes were defined as clonotypes shared by more than one individual. TCRdb reworked the public reads: Q25 trimming with fastp, MiXCR clone assembly, productive beta chains retained. A single entry per CDR3 protein holds the most common genes and DNA from its merged rows. In this record, the V and J calls reflect TCRdb's handling and not the investigators' own analysis. This sample is represented by roughly 410,000 distinct CDR3 sequences; approximately 15% of them were singletons. The ten largest account for approximately 7.8% of the sample.

For this clonotype: Its antigen remains unidentified. No clone much larger than this one lies a single base away; base qualities are absent.

Read against the paper, the sample's time point label means: newly diagnosed GD, antithyroid drugs for less than 3 months. For both TCR sequencing and RNA sequencing, RNA was extracted from PBMCs in TRIzol. The diagnosis of Graves' disease followed American Thyroid Association guidelines. Patients for the study were recruited at an endocrinology department in Xi'an, China. From each patient, about 8.9 milliliters of peripheral blood was collected into an EDTA anticoagulant tube. Ficoll Paque Plus density gradient separation was used to isolate PBMCs, and no further T cell sorting was performed. RNA quality was checked with an Agilent 2100 Bioanalyzer and agarose gel, and concentration with a NanoDrop 2000. From the germline V gene, CDR1 is MNHNS and CDR2 is SASEGT. From the cysteine up to the phenylalanine, the CDR3 has a length of 17 residues. Kept here is only the CDR3 DNA, which spans 51 bases and is read in frame from base 1. Deletion took 6 bases off V and 0 bases off J, with a span of 15 bases between the germline ends.

This same sample was also part of a study on T cells in Graves' hyperthyroidism and ophthalmopathy. From that second study: Graves' hyperthyroidism was defined as stable when no progression to ophthalmopathy occurred over 18 months of follow-up. Hyperthyroidism patients were aged 18 to 65 years and newly diagnosed, with disease duration of less than 2 months. Any patient with an uncontrolled infection, another autoimmune disease, pregnancy or lactation was excluded. Diagnoses were based on clinical symptoms, serum thyroxine and TRAb, thyroid ultrasound and orbital computed tomography. For the first round of RT-PCR on the TCR CDR3, the HTBI primer set was used together with the Qiagen OneStep RT-PCR kit. Most expanded thyroid clonotypes (frequency above 0.001) were also found in blood, which suggests that blood repertoires may mirror thyroid immune responses. In cross-validation, a model built on a 13 V-J signature told ophthalmopathy apart from stable hyperthyroidism with roughly 87% sensitivity and 81% to 82% specificity, and in testing the same model reached 80%/75%. In validation, the model predicted progression to ophthalmopathy a median of around six months before onset, with about 70% sensitivity and just under 75% specificity. TCR V-J signatures able to tell the groups apart were searched for in a discovery cohort of 95 to 100 patients, of whom 43 had Graves' ophthalmopathy and about 60 had stable Graves' hyperthyroidism. Prospective prediction of ophthalmopathy was tested in an independent validation cohort of 18 to 20 hyperthyroidism patients and around 16 patients who later progressed to ophthalmopathy. For training and testing, the 100 or so patients in the discovery cohort were randomly divided in a 7:3 ratio. In addition, the study compared T-cell repertoires in thyroid tissue and in blood from five to seven Graves' hyperthyroidism patients. Following sampling, methimazole starting at 30 mg daily was given to hyperthyroidism patients, and high-dose intravenous methylprednisolone was given to ophthalmopathy patients. A second multiplex PCR round built the libraries, followed by size selection and purification. The libraries were sequenced on an Illumina HiSeq2000 using paired-end 100 bp reads. SOAPnuke was used to process the raw data, throwing out any read that contained adapters or uncalled bases, had a mean Phred below 15, or lacked an exact constant-primer or identifier match. COPE v1.2.5 was used to merge the high-quality paired reads, and each unique nucleotide sequence was defined as a clonotype. MiTCR v1.1 was used to align the clonotypes against IMGT TRBV, TRBD and TRBJ reference segments. Analysis was restricted to V-J combinations with a frequency above 0.0001, which covered 98% to 99.2% of repertoires. The TCS score was defined as the ratio of F50 (clonal expansion) to E x V (chaos), calculated using BLOSUM62-based TCRdist between CDR3 peptides within each V-J. Welch's t-statistics and random forest reduced around 520 V-J features to 13, which were used in a naive Bayes classifier (R e1071). No statistical method was used to fix the sample size in advance, and group allocation was not hidden from the investigators. According to the paper, TCR Vbeta CDR3 sequencing was carried out on approximately 140 peripheral blood samples, which came from fewer than 50 ophthalmopathy, about 75 hyperthyroidism and about 17 progressor patients.

This receptor was obtained from a woman aged 40 to 50 with Graves disease. Donor details come from another sample of the same person, matched by shared clones. Material: peripheral blood mononuclear cells (PBMCs), obtained at new diagnosis, from a patient treated with antithyroid drugs. This receptor chain uses TRBV6-1 and TRBJ1-6, with a weak D call of TRBD1 (5 bases match). Here is the DNA: TGTGCCAGCAGGGGTGACAGCAGGAGCTCCTATAATTCACCCCTCCACTTT. Its coded protein is CASRGDSRSSYNSPLHF.